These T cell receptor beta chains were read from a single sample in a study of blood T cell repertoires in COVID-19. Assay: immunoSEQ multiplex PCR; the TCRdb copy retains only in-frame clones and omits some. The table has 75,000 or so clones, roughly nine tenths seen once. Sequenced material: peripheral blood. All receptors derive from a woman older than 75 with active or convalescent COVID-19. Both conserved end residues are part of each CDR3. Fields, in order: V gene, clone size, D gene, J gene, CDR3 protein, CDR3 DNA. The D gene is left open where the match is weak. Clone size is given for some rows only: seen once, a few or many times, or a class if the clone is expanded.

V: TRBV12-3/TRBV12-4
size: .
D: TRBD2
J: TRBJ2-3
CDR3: CASRLAGGQYF
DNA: TGTGCCAGCAGGTTAGCGGGAGGGCAGTATTTT

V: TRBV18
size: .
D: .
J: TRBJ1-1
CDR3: CASSPSLNTEAFF
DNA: TGTGCCAGCTCACCGAGTCTGAACACTGAAGCTTTCTTT

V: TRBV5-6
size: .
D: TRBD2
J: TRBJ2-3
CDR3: CASSPRGRGTSLDTQYF
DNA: TGTGCCAGCAGCCCCCGCGGGCGGGGGACCTCTTTAGATACGCAGTATTTT

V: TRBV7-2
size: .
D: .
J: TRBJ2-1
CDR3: CASSMRVGGKDEQFF
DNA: TGTGCCAGCAGCATGCGGGTGGGAGGTAAGGATGAGCAGTTCTTC

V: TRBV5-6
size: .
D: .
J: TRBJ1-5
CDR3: CASSSNRAPNQPQHF
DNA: TGTGCCAGCAGTTCTAACAGGGCCCCCAATCAGCCCCAGCATTTT

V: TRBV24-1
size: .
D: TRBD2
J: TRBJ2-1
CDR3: CATSDLRLARNNEQFF
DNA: TGTGCCACCAGTGACCTTCGACTAGCGCGGAACAATGAGCAGTTCTTC

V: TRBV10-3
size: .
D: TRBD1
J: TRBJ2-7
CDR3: CAITSPGTGYEQYF
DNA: TGTGCCATCACCTCACCCGGGACAGGCTACGAGCAGTACTTC

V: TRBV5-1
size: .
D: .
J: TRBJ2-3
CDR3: CASSLVGGSDTQYF
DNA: TGCGCCAGCAGTTTGGTGGGGGGTTCAGATACGCAGTATTTT

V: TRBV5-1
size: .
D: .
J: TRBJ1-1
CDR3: CASSLVTATEAFF
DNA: TGCGCCAGCAGCTTGGTGACAGCCACTGAAGCTTTCTTT

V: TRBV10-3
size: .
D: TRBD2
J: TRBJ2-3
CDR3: CAISGAGGPDTQYF
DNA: TGTGCCATCAGTGGGGCGGGAGGGCCAGATACGCAGTATTTT

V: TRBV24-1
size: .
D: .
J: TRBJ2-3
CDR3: CATSDFRSTDTQYF
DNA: TGTGCCACCAGTGATTTTCGGAGCACAGATACGCAGTATTTT

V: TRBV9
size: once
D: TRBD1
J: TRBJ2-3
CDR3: CASSVDGQGTDTQYF
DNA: TGTGCCAGCAGCGTAGACGGACAGGGCACAGATACGCAGTATTTT